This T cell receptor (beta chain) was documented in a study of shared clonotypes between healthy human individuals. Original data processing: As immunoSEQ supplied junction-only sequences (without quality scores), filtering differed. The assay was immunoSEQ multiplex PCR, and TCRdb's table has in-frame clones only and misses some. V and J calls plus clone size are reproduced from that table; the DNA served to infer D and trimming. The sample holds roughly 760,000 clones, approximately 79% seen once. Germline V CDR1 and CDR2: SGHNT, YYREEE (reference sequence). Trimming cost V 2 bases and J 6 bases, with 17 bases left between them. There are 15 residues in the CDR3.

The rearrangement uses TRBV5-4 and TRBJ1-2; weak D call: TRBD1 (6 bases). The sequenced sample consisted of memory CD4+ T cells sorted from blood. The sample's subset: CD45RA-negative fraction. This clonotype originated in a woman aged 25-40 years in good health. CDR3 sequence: CASSFDSLGGNGYTF. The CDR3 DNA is TGTGCCAGCAGCTTTGACAGTCTTGGGGGCAATGGCTACACCTTC.